What follows is one TCR beta chain and its context. Its antigen is still unknown. The record has no base qualities; no much larger clone is one base away. The source of the sample is a study of T cell changes during pregnancy in multiple sclerosis (dated by TCRdb to the late 2010s). Some background on the complete study: Changes in the T cell repertoire over the course of pregnancy were examined in this study in women with multiple sclerosis.

Libraries came from the immunoSEQ multiplex PCR assay. TCRdb took this table from immuneACCESS and kept in-frame rearrangements with V and J called. Such tables lack part of the clones; where checked against another copy, unresolved V genes explain under half of the gap, and the rest is unexplained. The sample records tens of thousands of clones, almost 95% of which are singletons. Jointly, the top ten make up about 2.8% of the sample. The CDR3 sequence holds 16 residues, the cysteine and phenylalanine included. This entry keeps only the CDR3 DNA: 48 bases, framed from base 1. V was cut back by 4 bases and J by 3 bases, leaving a gap of 16 bases between them. Based on the germline V gene, the CDR1 and CDR2 sequences are SGDLS and YYNGEE.

The V and J genes are TRBV9 and TRBJ2-2; the D segment could be TRBD2, given 6 matching bases. This receptor was taken from a female donor in good health, enrolled as a control in a pregnancy study. The input for sequencing was peripheral blood, taken in the third trimester of pregnancy. For the CDR3, the sequence is CASSLQGDSHTGELFF. DNA sequence: TGTGCCAGCAGCCTTCAAGGGGACTCACACACCGGGGAGCTGTTTTTT.